Below are 15 T cell receptor beta chains sequenced from a single sample in a study of OX40 agonist ivuxolimab in advanced cancers. Some clones are missing from TCRdb's copy, which holds only in-frame ones; the method was immunoSEQ multiplex PCR. The table lists tens of thousands of clones, around 89% of them singletons. Here the sequenced sample was CD4+ or CD8+ T cells sorted from blood, taken in a trial of the OX40 agonist ivuxolimab. These TCRs come from an adult with an advanced solid tumor such as melanoma, head and neck, liver or kidney cancer.

V is TRBV21-1 and J is TRBJ2-7; no DNA check was done on the table's D call, TRBD2. TRBV21-1 is given as a pseudogene. This CDR3 has 14 residues. CDR3 nucleotides: TGTGCCAGCAGCAAGGTTGCGGGGGTGATCGAGCAGTACTTC. Its translation: CASSKVAGVIEQYF.

The V and J genes are TRBV7-8 and TRBJ1-1; TRBD1 matches 7 bases. The CDR3 sequence is 16 residues long. Germline V gives CDR1 SGHVS, CDR2 FQNEAQ. J gave up 0 bases and V 6 bases, and 10 bases lay outside the gene matches. Here the CDR3 DNA reads TGTGCCAGCAGGCGTGACAGGGCCGCAATGAACACTGAAGCTTTCTTT. The encoded protein is CASRRDRAAMNTEAFF.

The V and J genes are TRBV18 and TRBJ1-3, with 7 bases that match TRBD1. With 3 bases clipped from V and 8 bases from J, the junction kept 7 bases outside the gene matches. The CDR3 runs 14 residues. CDR1 and CDR2 (germline): KGHSH, LQKENI. The CDR3 loop is CASSPPGQRDTIYF. Here the CDR3 DNA reads TGTGCCAGCTCACCCCCGGGACAGCGCGACACCATATATTTT.

This chain connects TRBV28 to TRBJ1-4; D possibly corresponds to TRBD1 (6 bases). The ends were cut back, 4 bases at V and 0 bases at J, with 15 bases in the middle. The CDR3 has 17 amino acids. Per germline, CDR1 MDHEN and CDR2 SYDVKM. The CDR3 DNA reads as TGTGCCAGCAGTTCGGGGGCACGCTCTGCAACTAATGAAAAACTGTTTTTT. This codes for CASSSGARSATNEKLFF.

The J gene is TRBJ1-2, the V gene TRBV7-2, with 7 bases lining up with TRBD1. CDR3 length equals 13 residues. J was trimmed by 3 bases and V by 5 bases; bases with no gene match: 3. In germline, CDR1 is SGHTA, CDR2 FQGNSA. The CDR3 region is CASSEGQYYGYTF. The CDR3 DNA is TGTGCCAGCAGCGAGGGACAGTACTATGGCTACACCTTC.

The chain has TRBV2 and TRBJ2-5; D is undetermined. Germline V CDR1 and CDR2: SNHLY, FYNNEI. The CDR3 consists of 14 residues. The germline V and J ends were trimmed by 0 bases and 2 bases, with 7 bases remaining between them. The CDR3 region has the DNA TGTGCCAGCAGTGAAGCGGGCTATCAAGAGACCCAGTACTTC. Protein sequence: CASSEAGYQETQYF.

This clone was counted a few times. The rearrangement links TRBV2 to TRBJ1-5; D gene uncertain. Trimming cost V 7 bases and J 2 bases, with 9 bases left between them. Germline CDR1 SNHLY, CDR2 FYNNEI. This CDR3 region has 13 residues. CDR3 DNA sequence: TGTGCCAGCACGGAAATGGGCAATCAGCCCCAGCATTTT. Its translation is CASTEMGNQPQHF.

The chain recombines TRBV2 with TRBJ1-1; D perhaps matches TRBD1 (5 bases). The CDR3 is 14 amino acids. V was trimmed by 8 bases and J by 0 bases, leaving 13 bases between them. Germline values: CDR1 SNHLY, CDR2 FYNNEI. In DNA form, the CDR3 reads TGTGCCAGCCGCACCCGACAGTTGAACACTGAAGCTTTCTTT. Translation gives CASRTRQLNTEAFF. Looking up the rest from reference TRBV2 and TRBJ1-1 gives the full variable domain: EPEVTQTPSHQVTQMGQEVILRCVPISNHLYFYWYRQILGQKVEFLVSFYNNEISEKSEIFDDQFSVERPDGSNFTLKIRSTKLEDSAMYFCASRTRQLNTEAFFGQGTRLTVV.

The V call is TRBV7-8, the J call TRBJ2-7, with TRBD2 matching over 9 bases. The CDR3 totals 14 residues. CDR1 and CDR2 (germline): SGHVS, FQNEAQ. Trimming at V came to 2 bases and at J to 6 bases, leaving 5 bases not matched to a gene. The CDR3 nucleotides are TGTGCCAGCAGCTTAACGGGACTAGCAGGCGAGCAGTACTTC. This translates into CASSLTGLAGEQYF.

This clone was seen once. The V and J genes are TRBV5-1 and TRBJ2-3; 9 bases line up with TRBD1. With V trimmed by 5 bases and J by 6 bases, 10 bases remained unmatched. This CDR3 has 15 residues. CDR1 is SGHRS, CDR2 YFSETQ, per germline. The CDR3 sequence: CASRTQGASPDTQYF. In DNA form, the CDR3 reads TGCGCCAGCAGGACACAGGGGGCGTCGCCTGATACGCAGTATTTT. The entire variable domain, with the rest obtained from reference TRBV5-1 and TRBJ2-3, is as follows: KAGVTQTPRYLIKTRGQQVTLSCSPISGHRSVSWYQQTPGQGLQFLFEYFSETQRNKGNFPGRFSGRQFSNSRSEMNVSTLELGDSALYLCASRTQGASPDTQYFGPGTRLTVL.

This clone has only one observation. The J gene is TRBJ1-2, the V gene TRBV5-1; TRBD1 is a possible D gene (6 bases). Trimming cost V 0 bases and J 4 bases, with 19 bases left between them. Germline CDR1 is SGHRS and CDR2 is YFSETQ. The CDR3 loop spans 17 amino acids. The chain's CDR3 is CASSLGSGAGVIYGYTF. Written as DNA, the CDR3 is TGCGCCAGCAGCTTGGGTTCGGGGGCCGGGGTTATCTATGGCTACACCTTC.

This clone occurred a few times. This chain links TRBV2 with TRBJ2-1, with 8 bases lining up with TRBD2. Germline CDR1 SNHLY, CDR2 FYNNEI. J gave up 9 bases and V 5 bases, and 12 bases lay outside the gene matches. The CDR3 totals 15 residues. The CDR3 region has the DNA TGTGCCAGCAGTTCCGGACTAGCAGTTTGGGGTGAGCAGTTCTTC. It translates to CASSSGLAVWGEQFF.

The gene calls are TRBV19 and TRBJ1-1; tentative D call: TRBD1 (6 bases). The CDR3 extends over 14 amino acids. Germline V gives CDR1 LNHDA, CDR2 SQIVND (reference sequence). V was shortened by 3 bases and J by 1 base, with 9 bases between the two germline ends. CDR3 in DNA: TGTGCCAGTAGTATTTACAGGGCGAACACTGAAGCTTTCTTT. It specifies CASSIYRANTEAFF.

The gene calls are TRBV28 and TRBJ1-5; D is unresolved. Germline V gene sequence: CDR1 MDHEN, CDR2 SYDVKM. Trimming cost V 10 bases and J 0 bases, with 10 bases left between them. This CDR3 region has 13 residues. The CDR3 here is CATRSSSNQPQHF. CDR3 coding DNA: TGTGCCACCAGGAGTTCTAGCAATCAGCCCCAGCATTTT. Together with reference TRBV28 and TRBJ1-5, the CDR3 gives the full variable domain: DVKVTQSSRYLVKRTGEKVFLECVQDMDHENMFWYRQDPGLGLRLIYFSYDVKMKEKGDIPEGYSVSREKKERFSLILESASTNQTSMYLCATRSSSNQPQHFGDGTRLSIL.

On this clone: Sequence at one end of the junction differs from germline and may be a read error. The genes are TRBV7-7 and TRBJ2-1, with a tentative D call TRBD2 (6 bases). CDR3 length equals 16 residues. Per germline, CDR1 SSHAT and CDR2 FNYEAQ (reference sequence). The DNA for the CDR3 is TGTGCTAGCAGCTTAGCGAGTAGCGGAGCCTACAATGAGCAGTTCTTC. Encoded protein: CASSLASSGAYNEQFF.